The clone carrying this T cell receptor beta chain was detected many times. This CDR3 region has 15 residues. Trimming removed 7 bases from V and 4 bases from J; junction bases left unmatched: 14. The germline V gene encodes CDR1 SQVTM and CDR2 ANQGSEA. This entry is derived from a study of T-cell reconstitution after alpha-beta-depleted transplantation in children. Preparation of the TCRbeta library was carried out with unique molecular identifiers. TCRdb processed the PCR reads anew with MiXCR; each CDR3 protein has one entry. The sample records around 380,000 distinct CDR3 sequences, roughly a tenth being singletons.

The sequenced sample was PBMCs from the stem cell graft donor, obtained from the stem cell graft. V usage is TRBV29-1 and J usage is TRBJ2-5, with 8 bases identical to TRBD2. The receptor comes from a human donor who donated a stem cell graft to a child with acute myeloid leukemia. In nucleotides, the CDR3 is TGCAGCGCCAGATCGGGACTAGACGGGGGAGAGACCCAGTACTTC. It translates to CSARSGLDGGETQYF.